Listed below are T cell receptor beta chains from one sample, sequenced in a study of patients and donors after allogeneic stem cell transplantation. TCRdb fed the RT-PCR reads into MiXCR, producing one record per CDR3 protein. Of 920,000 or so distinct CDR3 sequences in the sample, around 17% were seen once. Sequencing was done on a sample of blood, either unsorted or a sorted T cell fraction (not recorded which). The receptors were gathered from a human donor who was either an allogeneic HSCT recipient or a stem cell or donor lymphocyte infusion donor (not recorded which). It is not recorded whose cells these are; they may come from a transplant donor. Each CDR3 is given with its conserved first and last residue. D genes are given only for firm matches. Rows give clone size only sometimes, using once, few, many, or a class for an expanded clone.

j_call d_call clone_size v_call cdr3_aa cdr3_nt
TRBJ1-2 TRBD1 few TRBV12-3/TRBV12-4 CASRSLRGPIRNYGYTF TGTGCCAGCAGGTCCCTCAGGGGGCCAATCCGTAACTATGGCTACACCTTC
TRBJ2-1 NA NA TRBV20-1 CSTSSSSYNEQFF TGCAGCACAAGTTCCAGCTCCTACAATGAGCAGTTCTTC
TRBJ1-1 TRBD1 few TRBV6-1 CASSKTGWGTEAFF TGTGCCAGCAGTAAGACAGGGTGGGGCACTGAAGCTTTCTTT
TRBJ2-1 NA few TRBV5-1 CASSLVGAGTNNEQFF TGCGCCAGCAGCTTGGTTGGGGCAGGAACCAACAATGAGCAGTTCTTC
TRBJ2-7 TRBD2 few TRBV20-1 CSGRLAESYEQYF TGCAGTGGACGACTAGCGGAATCCTACGAGCAGTACTTC
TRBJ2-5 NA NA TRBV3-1 CASSGLSGDIEETQYF TGTGCCAGCAGCGGCCTATCAGGGGATATTGAAGAGACCCAGTACTTC
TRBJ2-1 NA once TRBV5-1 CASSLGGTRYNEQFF TGCGCCAGCAGCTTGGGGGGAACTAGATACAATGAGCAGTTCTTC
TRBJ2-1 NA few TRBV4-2 CASSQDGASVYNEQFF TGTGCCAGCAGCCAAGATGGCGCGAGTGTCTACAATGAGCAGTTCTTC
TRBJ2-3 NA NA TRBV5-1 CASSRSVYDTDTQYF TGCGCCAGCAGCCGAAGCGTCTATGACACAGATACGCAGTATTTT
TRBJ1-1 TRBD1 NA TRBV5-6 CASSDWTGRDTEAFF TGTGCCAGCAGCGATTGGACAGGGAGGGACACTGAAGCTTTCTTT
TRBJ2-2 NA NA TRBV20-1 CSARDPRTTTANTGELFF TGCAGTGCTAGAGACCCCCGGACGACAACCGCGAACACCGGGGAGCTGTTTTTT
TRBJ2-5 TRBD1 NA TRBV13 CASSFGQGAFETQYF TGTGCCAGCAGCTTTGGACAGGGGGCATTCGAGACCCAGTACTTC
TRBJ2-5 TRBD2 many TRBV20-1 CSARDWGLAGGPETQYF TGCAGTGCTAGAGATTGGGGACTAGCGGGAGGGCCAGAGACCCAGTACTTC
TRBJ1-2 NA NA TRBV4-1 CASSQGAQGRRQEGYGYTF TGCGCCAGCAGCCAAGGCGCACAGGGACGGAGGCAGGAGGGCTATGGCTACACCTTC
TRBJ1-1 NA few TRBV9 CASSVGEPSTEAFF TGTGCCAGCAGCGTAGGTGAGCCGAGCACTGAAGCTTTCTTT
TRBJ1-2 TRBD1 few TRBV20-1 CSAYLQGAPGYTF TGCAGTGCTTACCTACAGGGGGCCCCGGGGTACACCTTC
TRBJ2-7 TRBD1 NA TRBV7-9 CASSLVTGQAYEQYF TGTGCCAGCAGCTTAGTGACAGGGCAGGCCTACGAGCAGTACTTC
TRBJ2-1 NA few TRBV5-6 CASIRGADRKNEQFF TGTGCCAGCATCCGAGGGGCGGATCGTAAAAATGAGCAGTTCTTC
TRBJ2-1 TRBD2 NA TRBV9 CASSVSSGGGYNEQFF TGTGCCAGCAGCGTATCTTCTGGGGGGGGCTACAATGAGCAGTTCTTC
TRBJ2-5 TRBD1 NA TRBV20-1 CSAPKGAEETQYF TGCAGTGCTCCCAAGGGGGCCGAAGAGACCCAGTACTTC
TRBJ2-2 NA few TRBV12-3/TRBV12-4 CASSFRSRINTGELFF TGTGCCAGCAGTTTCAGGTCAAGAATCAACACCGGGGAGCTGTTTTTT
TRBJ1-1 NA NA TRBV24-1 CATSDFQTPMNTEAFF TGTGCCACCAGTGATTTTCAGACACCGATGAACACTGAAGCTTTCTTT
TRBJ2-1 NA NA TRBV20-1 CSARGRWRSDEQFF TGCAGTGCTAGAGGGAGGTGGAGGTCGGATGAGCAGTTCTTC
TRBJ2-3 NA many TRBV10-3 CAITPGLRTSDTQYF TGTGCCATCACCCCGGGACTCCGGACATCAGATACGCAGTATTTT
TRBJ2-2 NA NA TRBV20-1 CSALGRLNTGELFF TGCAGTGCCCTGGGGCGGTTGAACACCGGGGAGCTGTTTTTT
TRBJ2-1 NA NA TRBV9 CASSVGFYNEQFF TGTGCCAGCAGCGTAGGGTTCTACAATGAGCAGTTCTTC
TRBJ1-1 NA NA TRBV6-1 CASSRQETMNTEAFF TGTGCCAGCAGCAGACAGGAGACCATGAACACTGAAGCTTTCTTT
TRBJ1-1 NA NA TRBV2 CASIMTYGNTEAFF TGTGCCAGCATTATGACGTACGGGAACACTGAAGCTTTCTTT
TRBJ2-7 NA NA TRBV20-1 CSAGRLSASSYEQYF TGCAGTGCTGGACGACTCTCCGCCAGCTCCTACGAGCAGTACTTC
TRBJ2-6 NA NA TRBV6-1 CASRNSSGANVLTF TGTGCCAGCAGGAATTCCTCTGGGGCCAACGTCCTGACTTTC
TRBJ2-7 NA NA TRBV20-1 CSASLDRREQYF TGCAGTGCTAGTTTAGACAGGCGGGAGCAGTACTTC
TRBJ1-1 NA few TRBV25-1 CASVRSSVNTEAFF TGTGCCAGCGTAAGGAGCTCAGTGAACACTGAAGCTTTCTTT
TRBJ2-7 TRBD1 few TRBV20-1 CSARETGSYEQYF TGCAGTGCTAGAGAGACAGGGTCCTACGAGCAGTACTTC
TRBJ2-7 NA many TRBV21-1 CASSLRDRYYEQYF TGTGCCAGCAGCCTCCGGGACAGATACTACGAGCAGTACTTC
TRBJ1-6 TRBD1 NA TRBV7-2 CASSLYRGHDSPLHF TGTGCCAGCAGCCTCTACAGGGGGCACGATTCACCCCTCCACTTT
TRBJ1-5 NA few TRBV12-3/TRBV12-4 CASSFGGADQPQHF TGTGCCAGCAGTTTTGGGGGGGCAGATCAGCCCCAGCATTTT
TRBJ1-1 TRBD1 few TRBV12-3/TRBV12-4 CASSAQGRGRNTEAFF TGTGCCAGCAGCGCACAGGGCAGGGGGCGGAACACTGAAGCTTTCTTT
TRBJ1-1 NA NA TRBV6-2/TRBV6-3 CASSLGSPKAFF TGTGCCAGCAGCCTTGGGTCCCCGAAAGCTTTCTTT
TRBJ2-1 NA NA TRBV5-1 CASSPWVEGNEQFF TGCGCCAGCAGCCCGTGGGTCGAAGGGAATGAGCAGTTCTTC
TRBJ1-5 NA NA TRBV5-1 CASSLGGADPQHF TGCGCCAGCAGCTTGGGGGGGGCGGATCCCCAGCATTTT
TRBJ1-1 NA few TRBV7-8 CASSSKGERTEAFF TGTGCCAGCAGCTCTAAGGGGGAGCGCACTGAAGCTTTCTTT
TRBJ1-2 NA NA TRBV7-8 CASSLYRREEAKLSNYGYTF TGTGCCAGCAGCTTGTATCGCAGGGAGGAGGCGAAACTCTCTAACTATGGCTACACCTTC
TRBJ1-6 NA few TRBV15 CATSRVQASSYNSPLHF TGTGCCACCAGCAGGGTACAGGCGAGCTCCTATAATTCACCCCTCCACTTT
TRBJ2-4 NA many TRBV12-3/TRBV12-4 CASSLLVAKNIQYF TGTGCCAGCAGTTTACTGGTAGCCAAAAACATTCAGTACTTC
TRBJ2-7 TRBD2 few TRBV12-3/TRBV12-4 CASRRGGTYEQYF TGTGCCAGCAGAAGGGGAGGGACCTACGAGCAGTACTTC
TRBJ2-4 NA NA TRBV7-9 CASSLPVNLAKNIQYF TGTGCCAGCAGCTTACCGGTGAACCTAGCCAAAAACATTCAGTACTTC
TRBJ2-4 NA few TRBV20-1 CSARLQLAKNIQYF TGCAGTGCTAGACTACAGCTAGCCAAAAACATTCAGTACTTC
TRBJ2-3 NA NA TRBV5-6 CASSLRKDTQYF TGTGCCAGCAGCTTGAGGAAGGATACGCAGTATTTT
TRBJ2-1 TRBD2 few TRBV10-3 CAISATSGDNEQFF TGTGCCATCAGTGCGACTAGCGGTGACAATGAGCAGTTCTTC
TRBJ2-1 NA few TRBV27 CASSPGLPGEFF TGTGCCAGCAGCCCTGGACTACCCGGGGAGTTCTTC
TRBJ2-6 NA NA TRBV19 CASSPVISSGANVLTF TGTGCCAGTAGTCCGGTGATTTCCTCTGGGGCCAACGTCCTGACTTTC
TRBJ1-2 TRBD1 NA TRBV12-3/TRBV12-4 CASTSWDRRLEGYTF TGTGCCAGCACCTCCTGGGACAGGCGCTTGGAAGGCTACACCTTC
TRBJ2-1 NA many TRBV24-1 CATAQMGGGGMSYNEQFF TGTGCCACCGCTCAAATGGGAGGGGGCGGGATGAGCTACAATGAGCAGTTCTTC
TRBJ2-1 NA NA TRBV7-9 CASSPRGSGDEQFF TGTGCCAGCAGCCCCCGGGGCTCTGGCGATGAGCAGTTCTTC
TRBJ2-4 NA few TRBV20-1 CSARPGGVSKNIQYF TGCAGTGCTAGGCCAGGCGGGGTCTCCAAAAACATTCAGTACTTC
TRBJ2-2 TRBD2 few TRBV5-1 CASSPGLAGVIGELFF TGCGCCAGCAGCCCTGGACTAGCGGGAGTTATCGGGGAGCTGTTTTTT
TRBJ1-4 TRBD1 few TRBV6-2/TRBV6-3 CASSYSPTGQEGREKLFF TGTGCCAGCAGTTACTCTCCGACAGGACAGGAGGGAAGGGAAAAACTGTTTTTT
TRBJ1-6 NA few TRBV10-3 CAISDTAGMWRSPLHF TGTGCCATCAGTGATACGGCAGGGATGTGGAGGTCACCCCTCCACTTT